Presented here are 19 T cell receptor beta chains from one specimen sequenced in a study of blood T cells in healthy people across ages. The second PCR ran roughly 7 to 12 cycles with a sample-barcoded 5' primer and J-beta primers. MiXCR, applied by TCRdb to the 5' RACE reads, yields one record per CDR3 protein. Counted here are 750,000 to 850,000 distinct CDR3 sequences, more than 20% occurring once; the ten biggest clones make up approximately 4%. The same specimen was also included in a second study, on T cells of mothers and their children.

Sequencing input: blood. These receptors all come from a boy aged 10-17 years in good health.

This clonotype was recorded a few times. This chain joins TRBV6-6 and TRBJ1-1; 7 bases are shared with TRBD1. The J segment lost 6 bases and the V segment lost 4 bases, leaving 5 bases of the junction unmatched. The length of the CDR3 is 13 residues. The V gene's germline CDR1 is MNHNY and CDR2 SVGAGI (reference sequence). CDR3 sequence: CASSFPGTAEAFF. In DNA form, the CDR3 reads TGTGCCAGCAGTTTTCCCGGGACAGCTGAAGCTTTCTTT.

V and J are TRBV7-9 and TRBJ1-1, with TRBD1 as a possible D gene (5 bases). CDR3 length: 15 amino acids. In germline, CDR1 is SEHNR, CDR2 FQNEAQ (reference sequence). V shed 1 base and J shed 0 bases, with 9 bases lying between them. CDR3 bases: TGTGCCAGCAGCTTAGGGACAAACATGAACACTGAAGCTTTCTTT. This translates into CASSLGTNMNTEAFF.

This clonotype showed up just a few times. The chain links TRBV29-1 to TRBJ2-5; no definite D call. Germline CDR1 reads SQVTM; CDR2 reads ANQGSEA. V was clipped by 1 base and J by 3 bases, with 9 bases between them. This CDR3 contains 13 residues. As DNA, the CDR3 is TGCAGCGTTGAAGTGGGTCTGAAAGAGACCCAGTACTTC. Encoded protein: CSVEVGLKETQYF.

This clonotype was observed a few times. The genes are TRBV9 and TRBJ1-2, with D maybe TRBD1 (5 bases). Germline V gene lookup returns CDR1 SGDLS and CDR2 YYNGEE. V gave up 4 bases and J gave up 1 base, with 14 bases separating them. There are 15 residues in the CDR3. This chain's CDR3 is CASSTWDGDNYGYTF. CDR3 DNA: TGTGCCAGCAGCACCTGGGACGGAGATAACTATGGCTACACCTTC.

This clonotype was seen only a few times. J is TRBJ2-7 and V is TRBV29-1; 12 bases fit TRBD2. In germline, CDR1 is SQVTM, CDR2 ANQGSEA. This CDR3 contains 16 residues. The V segment lost 1 base and the J segment 6 bases; nucleotides outside the gene matches: 10. The DNA of the CDR3 is TGCAGCGTTGAAGTTAGCGGACTAGCGGGATACGGCGAGCAGTACTTC. It encodes CSVEVSGLAGYGEQYF.

This clonotype was counted many times. This sequence joins TRBV25-1 and TRBJ2-3; D may be TRBD2 (6 bases). The V gene's germline CDR1 is MGHDK and CDR2 SYGVNS. The CDR3 is made up of 16 amino acids. The ends were cut back, 4 bases at V and 3 bases at J, with 17 bases in the middle. As DNA, the CDR3 is TGTGCCAGCAGTGGGAATAGAGGAGGGCCGACAGATACGCAGTATTTT. This translates into CASSGNRGGPTDTQYF.

This chain connects TRBV28 to TRBJ1-5; the D is unclear. Trimming took 3 bases from V and 0 from J, leaving 12 bases between them. The CDR3 contains 16 residues. The germline V gene encodes CDR1 MDHEN and CDR2 SYDVKM. The chain's CDR3 is CASSLASFLSNQPQHF. The CDR3 nucleotides are TGTGCCAGCAGTTTGGCCAGCTTTCTTAGCAATCAGCCCCAGCATTTT. Combining the CDR3 with reference TRBV28 and TRBJ1-5 gives the whole variable domain DVKVTQSSRYLVKRTGEKVFLECVQDMDHENMFWYRQDPGLGLRLIYFSYDVKMKEKGDIPEGYSVSREKKERFSLILESASTNQTSMYLCASSLASFLSNQPQHFGDGTRLSIL.

The chain uses TRBV5-6 and TRBJ2-3, with D perhaps TRBD1 (5 bases). Germline CDR1 SGHDT, CDR2 YYEEEE. The CDR3 covers 16 residues. V dropped 1 base and J dropped 4 bases, with 16 bases sitting between them. CDR3 DNA: TGTGCCAGCAGCTTGTTTCCAGGGTCGCGCCCAGATACGCAGTATTTT. Protein product: CASSLFPGSRPDTQYF.

Only a few counts were recorded for this clonotype. The V gene is TRBV7-2, the J gene TRBJ1-2; D might be TRBD1 (5 bases). From germline, CDR1 is SGHTA and CDR2 FQGNSA. The CDR3 runs 14 residues. V was shortened by 5 bases and J by 1 base, with 11 bases between the two germline ends. DNA of the CDR3: TGTGCCAGCAGCCGTAGGGACGGTAACTATGGCTACACCTTC. This encodes CASSRRDGNYGYTF. The full variable domain, in which reference TRBV7-2 and TRBJ1-2 provide the parts outside the CDR3, is GAGVSQSPSNKVTEKGKDVELRCDPISGHTALYWYRQSLGQGLEFLIYFQGNSAPDKSGLPSDRFSAERTGGSVSTLTIQRTQQEDSAVYLCASSRRDGNYGYTFGSGTRLTVV.

The gene calls are TRBV12-3 or TRBV12-4 and TRBJ2-6; D could derive from TRBD1 or TRBD2 (5 bases each). The CDR3 extends over 15 amino acids. Trimming removed 2 bases from V and 3 bases from J, with 8 bases in between. This CDR3 reads CASSLRGGGANVLTF. CDR3 nucleotide sequence: TGTGCCAGCAGTTTACGGGGCGGTGGGGCCAACGTCCTGACTTTC.

This clonotype was detected a few times. For the CDR3, the DNA is TGTGCCAGCAGCTCCCAAGGACCGTTAGACAATGAGCAGTTCTTC. Translation gives CASSSQGPLDNEQFF. The chain joins TRBV7-2 to TRBJ2-1; D gene uncertain. The V gene lost 4 bases and the J gene lost 5 bases, with 15 bases spanning the gap. Germline loops: CDR1 SGHTA, CDR2 FQGNSA. There are 15 residues in the CDR3.

The chain is built from TRBV4-2 and TRBJ2-6; D unresolved. Per germline, CDR1 LGHNA and CDR2 YNFKEQ. V gave up 0 bases and J gave up 1 base, with 7 bases separating them. The CDR3 contains 16 residues. The CDR3 loop is CASSQDGLSGANVLTF. In DNA form, the CDR3 reads TGTGCCAGCAGCCAAGATGGCTTATCTGGGGCCAACGTCCTGACTTTC.

This rearrangement joins TRBV12-3 or TRBV12-4 to TRBJ2-4; no firm D call. The CDR3 extends over 15 amino acids. Trimming shortened V by 5 bases and J by 0 bases, and 11 bases separated the two germline ends. CDR3 nucleotides: TGTGCCAGCAGTGGGTCGAGTCTAGCCAAAAACATTCAGTACTTC. Translation gives CASSGSSLAKNIQYF.

V and J are TRBV7-8 and TRBJ2-1; D is perhaps TRBD1 (5 bases). This CDR3 has 14 residues. Germline loops: CDR1 SGHVS, CDR2 FQNEAQ. Trimming stripped 6 bases from V and 4 bases from J, with 13 bases between. The CDR3 reads CASSYDSSYNEQFF. CDR3 coding DNA: TGTGCCAGCAGTTACGACAGCTCGTACAATGAGCAGTTCTTC.

This clonotype was counted a few times. The J gene is TRBJ2-7, the V gene TRBV20-1, with TRBD1 matching 8 bases. The CDR3 has 14 residues. From germline, CDR1 is DFQATT and CDR2 SNEGSKA (reference sequence). V lost 3 bases and J lost 0; bases outside the gene matches: 4. CDR3 nucleotides: TGCAGTGCTAGGCAGGACAGGGCCTCCTACGAGCAGTACTTC. Encoded protein: CSARQDRASYEQYF.

This sequence joins TRBV12-3 or TRBV12-4 and TRBJ2-7, with 10 bases aligning to TRBD1. Trimming cost V 7 bases and J 5 bases; bases outside gene matches: 8. This CDR3 spans 14 amino acids. The DNA for the CDR3 is TGTGCCAGCACCCGGGACAGGGGTGTCCACGAGCAGTACTTC. Protein sequence: CASTRDRGVHEQYF.

This clonotype appeared a few times. CDR3 bases: TGCGCCAGCAAGGAACAGAATTCACCCCTCCACTTT. Translation: CASKEQNSPLHF. V and J are TRBV5-1 and TRBJ1-6; D remains ambiguous. This CDR3 has 12 residues. Germline V gene sequence: CDR1 SGHRS, CDR2 YFSETQ. Trimming removed 6 bases from V and 7 bases from J, with 8 bases in between.

J is TRBJ2-1 and V is TRBV2; TRBD2 might be the D (6 bases). The CDR3 totals 17 residues. The germline V and J ends were trimmed by 6 bases and 5 bases, with 23 bases remaining between them. The germline CDR1 and CDR2 sequences are SNHLY and FYNNEI. CDR3 in amino acids: CASSPLTSRRRNNEQFF. The CDR3 nucleotides are TGTGCCAGCAGCCCTCTTACTAGCAGGAGGAGAAACAATGAGCAGTTCTTC.

This chain uses TRBV7-9 with TRBJ1-1, with D unclear. Trimming removed 5 bases at V and 2 bases at J, with 15 bases between. Per the germline V gene, CDR1 is SEHNR and CDR2 is FQNEAQ (reference sequence). The CDR3 loop spans 15 amino acids. The CDR3 loop is CASSLPLFVNTEAFF. In DNA form, the CDR3 reads TGTGCCAGCAGCCTGCCCCTGTTTGTTAACACTGAAGCTTTCTTT.